A single sample gave rise to the 20 T cell receptor beta chains below, sequenced in a study of T cells in Graves' hyperthyroidism and ophthalmopathy. Researchers amplified the TCR beta CDR3 regions from RNA transcripts. HTBI primers were employed in a first-round RT-PCR of the TCR CDR3. Via MiXCR, TCRdb re-called the multiplex PCR reads, giving one row per CDR3 protein. The sample includes some 570,000 distinct CDR3 sequences, more than 15% of them seen just once. Material: blood. The source is a young woman with Graves' ophthalmopathy.

The chain links TRBV4-2 to TRBJ2-5; D unclear. The CDR3 loop spans 17 amino acids. Germline V CDR1 and CDR2: LGHNA, YNFKEQ. The V and J ends lost 0 bases and 7 bases respectively, with 21 bases between them. As DNA, the CDR3 is TGTGCCAGCAGCCAAGAGATTGAAGGCCCGACCTTGGGGACCCAGTACTTC. It is translated as CASSQEIEGPTLGTQYF.

The chain uses TRBV3-1 and TRBJ1-2; D not certain. The CDR3 totals 18 residues. The V gene lost 0 bases and the J gene lost 4 bases, with 21 bases spanning the gap. Germline-derived CDR1 and CDR2 are LGHDT and YNNKEL (reference sequence). The DNA for the CDR3 is TGTGCCAGCAGCCAAGATCGGAGGGTTGCCAAGTTTTCCTATGGCTACACCTTC. This encodes CASSQDRRVAKFSYGYTF.

This clonotype was recorded at least ten times. This chain connects TRBV4-1 to TRBJ2-5; D remains unclear. The V gene's germline CDR1 is MGHRA and CDR2 YSYEKL. V was shortened by 2 bases and J by 3 bases, with 13 bases between the two germline ends. The CDR3 spans 15 residues. The CDR3 nucleotides are TGCGCCAGCAGCCAACTCACGGGCGGAAAAGAGACCCAGTACTTC. Translating gives CASSQLTGGKETQYF.

This clonotype appeared many times. The rearrangement links TRBV5-1 to TRBJ1-1; no firm D call. Germline assignment: CDR1 SGHRS and CDR2 YFSETQ. The CDR3 spans 12 residues. V lost 0 bases and J lost 6, with 6 bases in between. DNA for the CDR3: TGCGCCAGCAGCTTGGAAGGGTCTGAAGCTTTCTTT. Protein sequence: CASSLEGSEAFF. Supplemented by reference TRBV5-1 and TRBJ1-1, the full variable domain reads KAGVTQTPRYLIKTRGQQVTLSCSPISGHRSVSWYQQTPGQGLQFLFEYFSETQRNKGNFPGRFSGRQFSNSRSEMNVSTLELGDSALYLCASSLEGSEAFFGQGTRLTVV.

This chain links TRBV29-1 with TRBJ2-3; D is uncertain. The CDR3 is made up of 12 amino acids. Germline assignment: CDR1 SQVTM and CDR2 ANQGSEA. Trimming took off 5 bases at V and 6 bases at J, with 12 bases between the two ends. As DNA, the CDR3 is TGCAGCGTTTGGCTGTCCGCGGATACGCAGTATTTT. This encodes CSVWLSADTQYF.

The chain joins TRBV5-4 to TRBJ1-4, with D maybe TRBD1 (6 bases). This CDR3 has 15 residues. The V gene lost 4 bases and the J gene lost 3 bases, with 13 bases spanning the gap. Germline CDR1 SGHNT, CDR2 YYREEE (reference sequence). The CDR3 DNA is TGTGCCAGCAGCCGTGACAGGTCCGCTAATGAAAAACTGTTTTTT. Translating gives CASSRDRSANEKLFF.

The chain has TRBV5-6 and TRBJ1-5; the D is unclear. V gave up 2 bases and J gave up 4 bases, with 13 bases separating them. The CDR3 totals 15 residues. Germline CDR1 reads SGHDT; CDR2 reads YYEEEE. The CDR3 DNA reads TGTGCCAGCAGCTTCGGCTTAGCGCTGAATCAGCCCCAGCATTTT. Encoded protein: CASSFGLALNQPQHF.

The chain uses TRBV5-4 and TRBJ2-7, with TRBD2 matching over 15 bases. The CDR3 has 17 residues. V shed 3 bases and J 1 base; nucleotides not matched to a gene: 5. From germline, CDR1 is SGHNT and CDR2 YYREEE (reference sequence). CDR3 amino acids: CASSSWTSGGGSYEQYF. Written as DNA, the CDR3 is TGTGCCAGCAGCTCCTGGACTAGCGGGGGGGGTTCCTACGAGCAGTACTTC. Using reference TRBV5-4 and TRBJ2-7 for the parts outside the CDR3, the full variable domain is ETGVTQSPTHLIKTRGQQVTLRCSSQSGHNTVSWYQQALGQGPQFIFQYYREEENGRGNFPPRFSGLQFPNYSSELNVNALELDDSALYLCASSSWTSGGGSYEQYFGPGTRLTVT.

The chain employs TRBV7-2 and TRBJ2-7; tentatively, D is TRBD2 (5 bases). CDR1 is SGHTA and CDR2 is FQGNSA in the germline V gene. There are 16 residues in the CDR3. V lost 1 base and J lost 2, with 15 bases in between. The CDR3 bases are TGTGCCAGCAGCTTAGGGGTCGGGGTCAGAACCTACGAGCAGTACTTC. Translated, it gives CASSLGVGVRTYEQYF.

In its sample, this clonotype was seen a few times. This sequence joins TRBV20-1 and TRBJ2-1; 11 positions match TRBD2. This CDR3 is 17 amino acids long. CDR1 DFQATT and CDR2 SNEGSKA come from the germline V gene (reference sequence). Unmatched junction bases numbered 13, after V lost 6 bases and J lost 3 bases. The CDR3 here is CSAEDGLAGGSYNEQFF. The CDR3 nucleotides are TGCAGTGCCGAGGACGGCCTAGCGGGAGGTAGCTACAATGAGCAGTTCTTC.

V and J are TRBV25-1 and TRBJ2-7; 14 positions match TRBD2. Germline assignment: CDR1 MGHDK and CDR2 SYGVNS. J lost 3 bases, V lost 4 bases, and 2 bases had no gene match. This CDR3 comprises 15 residues. The CDR3 here is CASSGGLAGGYEQYF. In DNA, the CDR3 is TGTGCCAGCAGTGGAGGACTAGCGGGAGGCTACGAGCAGTACTTC.

This clonotype was seen at least ten times. The chain has TRBV2 and TRBJ2-7; 7 bases are shared with TRBD1. Germline CDR1 and CDR2: SNHLY and FYNNEI. The J segment lost 0 bases and the V segment lost 6 bases, leaving 8 bases of the junction unmatched. This CDR3 is 15 amino acids long. The CDR3 DNA reads as TGTGCCAGCAGCGGACAGGTCGATAGCTCCTACGAGCAGTACTTC. Translated, it gives CASSGQVDSSYEQYF. The full variable domain, its missing parts supplied by reference TRBV2 and TRBJ2-7, is EPEVTQTPSHQVTQMGQEVILRCVPISNHLYFYWYRQILGQKVEFLVSFYNNEISEKSEIFDDQFSVERPDGSNFTLKIRSTKLEDSAMYFCASSGQVDSSYEQYFGPGTRLTVT.

The V and J genes are TRBV12-3 or TRBV12-4 and TRBJ1-5; D unresolved. The CDR3 contains 13 residues. The ends were cut back, 6 bases at V and 2 bases at J, with 8 bases in the middle. Here the CDR3 reads CASRWTGNQPQHF. Written as DNA, the CDR3 is TGTGCCAGCAGATGGACGGGCAATCAGCCCCAGCATTTT.

V gene TRBV6-1 combines with J gene TRBJ2-2; D possibly matches TRBD1 or TRBD2 (5 bases each). The germline gives CDR1 MNHNS, CDR2 SASEGT. V lost 7 bases and J lost 3, with 12 bases in between. This CDR3 is built from 14 residues. In nucleotides, the CDR3 is TGTGCCAGCACGGGGCAGGAGTACACCGGGGAGCTGTTTTTT. Residues: CASTGQEYTGELFF.

This clonotype was seen only a few times. The genes are TRBV19 and TRBJ1-2, with D hard to call. V was cut by 2 bases and J by 9 bases, with 16 bases left in between. The CDR3 extends over 14 amino acids. The germline V gene encodes CDR1 LNHDA and CDR2 SQIVND (reference sequence). CDR3 nucleotides: TGTGCCAGTAGTATATCCAAGGAGGGAGGGAGCTACACCTTC. Amino acid sequence: CASSISKEGGSYTF.

The chain recombines TRBV4-2 with TRBJ1-6; 7 nucleotides align to TRBD1. The germline V gene encodes CDR1 LGHNA and CDR2 YNFKEQ. The CDR3 is made up of 16 amino acids. The V and J ends lost 0 bases and 10 bases, in that order; junction bases with no gene match: 9. CDR3 nucleotide sequence: TGTGCCAGCAGCCAAGAATCGGCGGGACAGAACTCACCCCTCCACTTT. This sequence encodes CASSQESAGQNSPLHF.

A note on this clonotype: This may be a read error, as it is one base from a much larger clone. V is TRBV25-1 and J is TRBJ1-1; a weak D match, TRBD1 (5 bases). Trimming pared 3 bases from V and 1 base from J, leaving 9 bases between. Germline loops: CDR1 MGHDK, CDR2 SYGVNS. This CDR3 is built from 14 residues. The CDR3 DNA reads TGTGCCAGCAGTGACGCGGGGGGGAACACTGAAGCTTTCTTT. Its protein is CASSDAGGNTEAFF.

The chain couples TRBV7-2 to TRBJ2-5, with TRBD2 identical over 13 bases. V was pared by 4 bases and J by 2 bases, with 16 bases of the junction left unmatched. The germline V gene has CDR1 SGHTA and CDR2 FQGNSA. The CDR3 covers 20 residues. CDR3 in amino acids: CASSSALGGGLAGEQETQYF. The CDR3 DNA sequence: TGTGCCAGCAGCTCAGCCCTCGGGGGTGGACTAGCGGGAGAACAAGAGACCCAGTACTTC. Full variable domain (rest looked up from reference TRBV7-2 and TRBJ2-5): GAGVSQSPSNKVTEKGKDVELRCDPISGHTALYWYRQSLGQGLEFLIYFQGNSAPDKSGLPSDRFSAERTGGSVSTLTIQRTQQEDSAVYLCASSSALGGGLAGEQETQYFGPGTRLLVL.

The chain carries TRBV25-1 and TRBJ1-1, with D unresolved. The CDR3 loop spans 12 amino acids. CDR1 and CDR2 from the germline V gene are MGHDK and SYGVNS. V gave up 5 bases and J gave up 9 bases, with 13 bases separating them. The CDR3 loop reads CASSLREGKAFF. The CDR3 coding sequence is TGTGCCAGCAGTCTGAGGGAAGGGAAAGCTTTCTTT. Combining the CDR3 with reference TRBV25-1 and TRBJ1-1 gives the whole variable domain EADIYQTPRYLVIGTGKKITLECSQTMGHDKMYWYQQDPGMELHLIHYSYGVNSTEKGDLSSESTVSRIRTEHFPLTLESARPSHTSQYLCASSLREGKAFFGQGTRLTVV.

This clonotype was counted between two and nine times. The chain employs TRBV14 and TRBJ2-1; 14 nucleotides agree with TRBD2. This CDR3 has 19 amino acids. The germline CDR1 and CDR2 sequences are SGHDN and FVKESK. The junction had 11 bases not matched to a gene; V was cut back by 5 bases and J by 2 bases. This CDR3 reads CASSSGLAGALIPYNEQFF. The CDR3 nucleotides read TGTGCCAGCAGCTCGGGACTAGCGGGGGCCTTAATTCCCTACAATGAGCAGTTCTTC. Full variable domain (remainder filled in from reference TRBV14 and TRBJ2-1): EAGVTQFPSHSVIEKGQTVTLRCDPISGHDNLYWYRRVMGKEIKFLLHFVKESKQDESGMPNNRFLAERTGGTYSTLKVQPAELEDSGVYFCASSSGLAGALIPYNEQFFGPGTRLTVL.